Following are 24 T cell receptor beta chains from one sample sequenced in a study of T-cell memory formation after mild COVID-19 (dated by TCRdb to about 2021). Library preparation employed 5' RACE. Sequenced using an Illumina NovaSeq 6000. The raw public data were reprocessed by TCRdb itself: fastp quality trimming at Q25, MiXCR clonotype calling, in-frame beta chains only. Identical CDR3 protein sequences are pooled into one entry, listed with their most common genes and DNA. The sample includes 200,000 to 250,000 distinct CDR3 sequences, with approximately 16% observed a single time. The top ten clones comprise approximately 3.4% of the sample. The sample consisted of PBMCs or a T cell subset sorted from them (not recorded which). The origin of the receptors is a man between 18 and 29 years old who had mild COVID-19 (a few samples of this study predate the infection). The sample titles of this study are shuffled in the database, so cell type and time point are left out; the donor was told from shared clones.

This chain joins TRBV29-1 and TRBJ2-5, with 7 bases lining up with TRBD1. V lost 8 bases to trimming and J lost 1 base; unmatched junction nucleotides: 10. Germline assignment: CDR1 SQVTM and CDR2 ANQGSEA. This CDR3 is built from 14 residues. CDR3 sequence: CSTTGPAVQETQYF. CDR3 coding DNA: TGCAGCACGACAGGGCCCGCGGTCCAAGAGACCCAGTACTTC.

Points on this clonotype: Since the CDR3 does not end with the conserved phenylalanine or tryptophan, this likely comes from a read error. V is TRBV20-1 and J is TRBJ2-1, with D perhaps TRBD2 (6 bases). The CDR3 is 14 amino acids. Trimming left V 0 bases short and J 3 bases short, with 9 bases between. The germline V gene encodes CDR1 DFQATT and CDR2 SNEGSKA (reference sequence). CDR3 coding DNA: TGCAGTGCTAGAGATGGGGGACTCTACAATGAGCAGTTCTTG. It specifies CSARDGGLYNEQFL.

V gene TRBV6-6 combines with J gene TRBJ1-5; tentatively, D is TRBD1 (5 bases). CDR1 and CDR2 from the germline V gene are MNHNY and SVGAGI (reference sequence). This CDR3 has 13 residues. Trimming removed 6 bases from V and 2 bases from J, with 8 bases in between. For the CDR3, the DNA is TGTGCCAGCAGCATGGGGCGCAATCAGCCCCAGCATTTT. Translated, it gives CASSMGRNQPQHF.

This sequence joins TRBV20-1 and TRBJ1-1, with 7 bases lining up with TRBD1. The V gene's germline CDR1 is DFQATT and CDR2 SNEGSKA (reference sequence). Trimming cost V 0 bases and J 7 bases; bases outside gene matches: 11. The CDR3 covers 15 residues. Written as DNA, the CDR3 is TGCAGTGCTAGAGACCCAGCAAGGGGGCTGGATGAAGCTTTCTTT. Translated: CSARDPARGLDEAFF.

CDR3 DNA sequence: TGTGCCAGCAGCTTAGCGATGTCAGGGGCACCCCTCCACTTT. This translates into CASSLAMSGAPLHF. The chain links TRBV7-2 to TRBJ1-6; tentatively, D is TRBD1 (6 bases). Germline V lookup: CDR1 SGHTA, CDR2 FQGNSA. Trimming pared 0 bases from V and 11 bases from J, leaving 11 bases between. The CDR3 contains 14 residues.

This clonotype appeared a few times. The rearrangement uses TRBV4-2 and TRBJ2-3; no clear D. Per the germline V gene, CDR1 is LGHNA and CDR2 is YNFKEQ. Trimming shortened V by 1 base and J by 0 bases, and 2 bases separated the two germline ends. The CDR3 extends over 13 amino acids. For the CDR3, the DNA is TGTGCCAGCAGCCAAGTTAGCACAGATACGCAGTATTTT. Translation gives CASSQVSTDTQYF.

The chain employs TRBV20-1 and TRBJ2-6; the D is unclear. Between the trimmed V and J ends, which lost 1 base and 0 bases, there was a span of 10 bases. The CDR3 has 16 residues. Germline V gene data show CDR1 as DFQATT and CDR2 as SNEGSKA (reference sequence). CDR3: CSARGLGSSGANVLTF. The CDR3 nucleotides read TGCAGTGCTAGAGGTCTGGGAAGCTCTGGGGCCAACGTCCTGACTTTC.

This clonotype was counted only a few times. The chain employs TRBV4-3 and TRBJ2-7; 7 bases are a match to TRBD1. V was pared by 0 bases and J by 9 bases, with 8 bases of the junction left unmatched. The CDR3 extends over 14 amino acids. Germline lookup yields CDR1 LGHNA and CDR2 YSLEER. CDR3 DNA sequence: TGCGCCAGCAGCCAAGATCGGACAGGACAGACGCAGTACTTC. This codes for CASSQDRTGQTQYF.

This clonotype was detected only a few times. The CDR3 is CASRRGYNSPLHF. The CDR3 coding sequence is TGTGCCAGCAGAAGAGGGTATAATTCACCCCTCCACTTT. The V call is TRBV6-5, the J call TRBJ1-6; D gene unclear. V lost 6 bases, J lost 4 bases, and 7 bases lay in between. The V gene's germline CDR1 is MNHEY and CDR2 SVGAGI. The CDR3 totals 13 residues.

CDR3 loop: CASSLATITEKLFF. Here the CDR3 DNA reads TGTGCCAGCAGCTTGGCCACTATAACGGAAAAACTGTTTTTT. This sequence joins TRBV5-5 and TRBJ1-4; D not certain. CDR1 is SGHKS, CDR2 YYEKEE, per germline (reference sequence). The CDR3 covers 14 residues. V lost 0 bases to trimming and J lost 8 bases, with 11 bases between them.

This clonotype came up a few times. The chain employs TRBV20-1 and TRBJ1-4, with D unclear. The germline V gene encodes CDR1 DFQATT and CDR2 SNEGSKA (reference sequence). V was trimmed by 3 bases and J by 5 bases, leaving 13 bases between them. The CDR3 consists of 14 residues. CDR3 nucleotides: TGCAGTGCTAGGAGAGGATCGAGAAATGAAAAACTGTTTTTT. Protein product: CSARRGSRNEKLFF.

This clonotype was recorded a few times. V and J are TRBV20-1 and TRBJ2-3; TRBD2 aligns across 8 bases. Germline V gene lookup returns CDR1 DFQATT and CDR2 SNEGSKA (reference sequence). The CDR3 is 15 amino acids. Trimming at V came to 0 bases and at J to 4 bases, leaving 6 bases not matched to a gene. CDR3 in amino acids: CSARDLAGGADTQYF. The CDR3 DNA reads TGCAGTGCTAGAGATCTCGCGGGGGGCGCAGATACGCAGTATTTT.

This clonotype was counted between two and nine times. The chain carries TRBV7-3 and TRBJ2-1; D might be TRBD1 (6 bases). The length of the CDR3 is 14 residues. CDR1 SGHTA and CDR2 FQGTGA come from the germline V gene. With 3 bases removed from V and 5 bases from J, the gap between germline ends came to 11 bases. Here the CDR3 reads CASSFGTPDNEQFF. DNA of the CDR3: TGTGCCAGCAGCTTCGGGACACCAGACAATGAGCAGTTCTTC. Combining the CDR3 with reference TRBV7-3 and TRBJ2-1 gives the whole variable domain GAGVSQTPSNKVTEKGKYVELRCDPISGHTALYWYRQSLGQGPEFLIYFQGTGAADDSGLPNDRFFAVRPEGSVSTLKIQRTERGDSAVYLCASSFGTPDNEQFFGPGTRLTVL.

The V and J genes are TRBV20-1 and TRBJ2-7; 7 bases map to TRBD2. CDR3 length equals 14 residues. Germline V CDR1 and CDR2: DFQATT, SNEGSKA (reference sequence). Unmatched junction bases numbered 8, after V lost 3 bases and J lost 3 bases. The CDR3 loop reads CSASDSGGSYEQYF. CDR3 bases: TGCAGTGCTAGTGATTCGGGGGGAAGCTACGAGCAGTACTTC.

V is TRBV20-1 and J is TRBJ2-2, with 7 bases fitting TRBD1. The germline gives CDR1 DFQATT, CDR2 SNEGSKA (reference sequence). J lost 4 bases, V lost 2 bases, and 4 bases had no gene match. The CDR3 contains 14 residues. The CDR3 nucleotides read TGCAGTGCTAGACCAGGGGGTATCACCGGGGAGCTGTTTTTT. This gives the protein CSARPGGITGELFF.

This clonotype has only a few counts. The CDR3 nucleotides read TGCAGTGCTAGAGAACGGGGCATTGGGGATACGCAGTATTTT. Translating gives CSARERGIGDTQYF. This rearrangement joins TRBV20-1 to TRBJ2-3, with D possibly being TRBD1 or TRBD2 (5 bases each). CDR3 size: 14 residues. The ends were cut back, 0 bases at V and 6 bases at J, with 13 bases in the middle. Germline-derived CDR1 and CDR2 are DFQATT and SNEGSKA (reference sequence).

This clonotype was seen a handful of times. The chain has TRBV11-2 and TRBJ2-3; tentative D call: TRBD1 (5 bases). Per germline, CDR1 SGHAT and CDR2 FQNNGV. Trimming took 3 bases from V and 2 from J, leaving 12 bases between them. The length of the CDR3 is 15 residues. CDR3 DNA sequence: TGTGCCAGCAGCTTGATACCAGGGAACACAGATACGCAGTATTTT. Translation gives CASSLIPGNTDTQYF.

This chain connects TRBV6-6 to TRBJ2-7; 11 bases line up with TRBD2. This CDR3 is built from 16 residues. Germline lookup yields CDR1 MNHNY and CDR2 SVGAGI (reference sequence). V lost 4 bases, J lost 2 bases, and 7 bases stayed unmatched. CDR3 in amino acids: CASSLLAGGRTYEQYF. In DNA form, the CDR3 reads TGTGCCAGCAGTTTGCTAGCGGGGGGTCGAACCTACGAGCAGTACTTC.

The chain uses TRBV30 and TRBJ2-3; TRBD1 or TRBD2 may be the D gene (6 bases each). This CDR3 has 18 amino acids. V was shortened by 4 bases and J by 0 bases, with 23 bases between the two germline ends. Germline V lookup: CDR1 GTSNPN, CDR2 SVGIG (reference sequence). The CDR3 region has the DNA TGTGCCTGGAATGCCTTAGGGTACGGGGGCCCTAGCACAGATACGCAGTATTTT. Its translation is CAWNALGYGGPSTDTQYF. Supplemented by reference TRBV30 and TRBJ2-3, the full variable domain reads SQTIHQWPATLVQPVGSPLSLECTVEGTSNPNLYWYRQAAGRGLQLLFYSVGIGQISSEVPQNLSASRPQDRQFILSSKKLLLSDSGFYLCAWNALGYGGPSTDTQYFGPGTRLTVL.

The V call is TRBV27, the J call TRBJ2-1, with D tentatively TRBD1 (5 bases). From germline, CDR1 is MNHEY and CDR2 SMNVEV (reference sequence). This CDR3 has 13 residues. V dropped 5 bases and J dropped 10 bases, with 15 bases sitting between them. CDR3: CASSPNRYDEQFF. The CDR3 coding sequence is TGTGCCAGCAGTCCCAACAGGTACGACGAGCAGTTCTTC.

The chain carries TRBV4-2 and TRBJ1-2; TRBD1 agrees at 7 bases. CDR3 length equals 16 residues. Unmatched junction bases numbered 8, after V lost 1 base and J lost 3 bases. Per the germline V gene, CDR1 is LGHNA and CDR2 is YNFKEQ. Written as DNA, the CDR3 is TGTGCCAGCAGCCAAGGACAGGGACCCTTATACTATGGCTACACCTTC. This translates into CASSQGQGPLYYGYTF.

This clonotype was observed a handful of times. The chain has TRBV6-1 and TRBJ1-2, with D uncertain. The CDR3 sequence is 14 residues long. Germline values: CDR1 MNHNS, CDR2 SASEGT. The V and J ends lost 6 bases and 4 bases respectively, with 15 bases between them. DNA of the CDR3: TGTGCCAGCAGCGAACTCAGGCAGACCTATGGCTACACCTTC. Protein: CASSELRQTYGYTF.

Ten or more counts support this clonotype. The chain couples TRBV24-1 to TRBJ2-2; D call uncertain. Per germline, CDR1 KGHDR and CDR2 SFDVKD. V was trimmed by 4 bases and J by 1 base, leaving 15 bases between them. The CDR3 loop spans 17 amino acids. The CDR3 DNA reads TGTGCCACCAGTGACTCTGGGTGGCTTAGGAACACCGGGGAGCTGTTTTTT. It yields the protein CATSDSGWLRNTGELFF.

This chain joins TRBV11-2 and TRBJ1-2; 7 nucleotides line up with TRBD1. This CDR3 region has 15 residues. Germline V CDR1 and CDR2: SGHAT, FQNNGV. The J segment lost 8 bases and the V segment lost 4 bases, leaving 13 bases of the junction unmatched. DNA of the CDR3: TGTGCCAGCAGCTCCCTCGGGACAGTTAGTCGGGGCTACACCTTC. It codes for CASSSLGTVSRGYTF.